One and the same sample provided the 9 T cell receptor beta chains below, sequenced in a study of T cell clonotyping in hematopoietic cell transplantation. Repertoires were generated with immunoSEQ multiplex PCR, while TCRdb's copy carries only in-frame clones and drops some. The sample contains tens of thousands of clones, approximately 95% of which appear only once. The time point is: recipient sample about 28 days before transplant, after cytoreduction. The specimen was peripheral blood mononuclear cells, collected before stem cell transplant. These receptors came from a woman between 45 and 60 years old with acute myeloid leukemia. Some clones in this sample may be carry-over from other donors' samples.

The chain employs TRBV5-1 and TRBJ2-7, with D hard to call. V lost 0 bases and J lost 4, with 11 bases in between. Germline V CDR1 and CDR2: SGHRS, YFSETQ. The CDR3 sequence is 14 residues long. CDR3 protein: CASSLESQSYEQYF. DNA of the CDR3: TGCGCCAGCAGCTTGGAGTCCCAGAGTTACGAGCAGTACTTC.

This sequence joins TRBV21-1 and TRBJ1-1; TRBD1 is the table's D call and was not checked against the DNA. TRBV21-1 is designated a pseudogene. This CDR3 spans 15 amino acids. This CDR3 reads CASSKRATGAPEAFF. DNA of the CDR3: TGTGCCAGCAGCAAACGGGCCACAGGGGCCCCTGAAGCTTTCTTT.

This chain joins TRBV28 and TRBJ1-1; D unclear. The CDR3 sequence is 12 residues long. The V and J ends lost 7 bases and 5 bases respectively, with 11 bases between them. Germline V gene sequence: CDR1 MDHEN, CDR2 SYDVKM. DNA for the CDR3: TGTGCCAGCAAGGGCGGGGTGACTGAAGCTTTCTTT. Translation gives CASKGGVTEAFF. The complete variable domain, with remaining parts taken from reference TRBV28 and TRBJ1-1, reads DVKVTQSSRYLVKRTGEKVFLECVQDMDHENMFWYRQDPGLGLRLIYFSYDVKMKEKGDIPEGYSVSREKKERFSLILESASTNQTSMYLCASKGGVTEAFFGQGTRLTVV.

The V gene is TRBV4-1, the J gene TRBJ1-3; D is unresolved. The CDR3 length is 15 residues. V lost 1 base to trimming and J lost 1 base, with 8 bases between them. Per germline, CDR1 MGHRA and CDR2 YSYEKL. The CDR3 region has the DNA TGCGCCAGCAGCCAAGGCTTGGGGTCTGGAAACACCATATATTTT. Its protein product is CASSQGLGSGNTIYF.

The chain joins TRBV10-3 to TRBJ1-1; TRBD1 matches 7 bases. There are 15 residues in the CDR3. V lost 3 bases and J lost 4; bases outside the gene matches: 8. Germline assignment: CDR1 ENHRY and CDR2 SYGVKD. The CDR3 bases are TGTGCCATCAGTGATAGGCAGGGGGGTTCCACTGAAGCTTTCTTT. Encoded protein: CAISDRQGGSTEAFF.

The rearrangement joins TRBV19 to TRBJ2-7; the match to TRBD2 covers 7 bases. This CDR3 spans 15 amino acids. With V trimmed by 6 bases and J by 2 bases, 10 bases remained unmatched. CDR1 is LNHDA and CDR2 is SQIVND in the germline V gene (reference sequence). For the CDR3, the DNA is TGTGCCAGTAGCCCCCGGGAGGAACCCCCCTACGAGCAGTACTTC. It is translated as CASSPREEPPYEQYF.

The chain carries TRBV2 and TRBJ1-5; 11 nucleotides agree with TRBD1. Germline lookup yields CDR1 SNHLY and CDR2 FYNNEI. Trimming removed 5 bases from V and 2 bases from J; junction bases left unmatched: 5. CDR3 size: 16 residues. The CDR3 coding sequence is TGTGCCAGCAGTCCAGGGACAGGGGGGCGCAATCAGCCCCAGCATTTT. It is translated as CASSPGTGGRNQPQHF.

This clone came up once. This chain links TRBV10-2 with TRBJ1-2; 8 bases fit TRBD1. The CDR3 runs 16 residues. The V gene end was trimmed by 3 bases and the J gene end by 1 base; junction bases not matched to a gene: 7. Germline assignment: CDR1 WSHSY and CDR2 SAAADI. The chain's CDR3 is CASSDGTGKNNYGYTF. Here the CDR3 DNA reads TGCGCCAGCAGTGACGGGACAGGAAAAAATAACTATGGCTACACCTTC.

The gene calls are TRBV11-2 and TRBJ2-7, with 8 bases that match TRBD2. Losses at the gene ends were 3 bases for V and 3 bases for J; bases not matched to a gene: 4. The germline gives CDR1 SGHAT, CDR2 FQNNGV. The CDR3 loop spans 14 amino acids. The CDR3 DNA follows: TGTGCCAGCAGCTTGGGGACTAGGGTCTACGAGCAGTACTTC. This gives the protein CASSLGTRVYEQYF.